Reported below is one TCR beta chain. Its specificity is unknown. Repertoires were sampled repeatedly during chemoradiotherapy. The data stem from a study of chemoradiotherapy in HPV16-positive cancers. Whole-study results and caveats: Functional assays defining HPV-specific T cells used only a couple of HPV16-positive patients.

Repertoires were generated with immunoSEQ multiplex PCR, while TCRdb's copy carries only in-frame clones and drops some. This sample has roughly 16,000 clones, with 79% found just once. The CDR3 is 13 residues long. CDR1 and CDR2 from the germline V gene are GTSNPN and SVGIG (reference sequence). V gave up 2 bases and J gave up 1 base, with 6 bases separating them. This material was collected from a patient who underwent chemoradiotherapy. This chain joins TRBV30 and TRBJ1-5, with unresolved D. The receptor comes from a human donor with HPV-associated anogenital cancer. The CDR3 here is CAWSSDSNQPQHF. DNA for the CDR3: TGTGCCTGGAGTTCGGACAGCAATCAGCCCCAGCATTTT.